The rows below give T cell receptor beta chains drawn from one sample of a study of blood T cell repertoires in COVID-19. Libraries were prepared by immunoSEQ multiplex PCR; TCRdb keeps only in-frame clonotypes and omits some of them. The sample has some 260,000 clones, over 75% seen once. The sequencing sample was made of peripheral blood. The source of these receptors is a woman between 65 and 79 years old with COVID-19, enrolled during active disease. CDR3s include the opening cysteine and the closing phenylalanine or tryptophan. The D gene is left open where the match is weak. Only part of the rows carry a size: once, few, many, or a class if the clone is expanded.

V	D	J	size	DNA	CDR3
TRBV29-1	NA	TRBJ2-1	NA	TGCAGCGTTTCCTCCGCGATCAATGAGCAGTTCTTC	CSVSSAINEQFF
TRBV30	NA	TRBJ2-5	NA	TGTGCCTGGAGTGTAAACCTCGAGGCCCAGTACTTC	CAWSVNLEAQYF
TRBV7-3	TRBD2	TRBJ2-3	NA	TGTGCCAGCAGCTTAGGCGGGAGCGGAGATACGCAGTATTTT	CASSLGGSGDTQYF
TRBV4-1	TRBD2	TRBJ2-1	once	TGCGCCAGCAGCCAAGACGGGACTACCTACAATGAGCAGTTCTTC	CASSQDGTTYNEQFF
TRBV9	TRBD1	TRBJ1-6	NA	TGTGCCAGCAGCGTAGCTACAGGGGTGGGTTCACCCCTCCACTTT	CASSVATGVGSPLHF
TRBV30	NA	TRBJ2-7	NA	TGTGCCTGGAGTGTTCGTCTGGGAGGAGAGCAGTACTTC	CAWSVRLGGEQYF
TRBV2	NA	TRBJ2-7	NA	TGTGCCAGTTTTACAGGAGCCTACGAGCAGTACTTC	CASFTGAYEQYF
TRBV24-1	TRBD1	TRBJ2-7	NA	TGTGCCACCAGTGATCCTGACAGGGGGCGCCAGTACGAGCAGTACTTC	CATSDPDRGRQYEQYF
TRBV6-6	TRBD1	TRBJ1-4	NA	TGTGCCAGCAGACGGGGACAGGGGGGGAAACTGTTTTTT	CASRRGQGGKLFF
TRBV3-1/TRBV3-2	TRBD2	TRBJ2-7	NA	TGTGCCAGCAGCTCGGGCGGGACTAGCGGGATAGAGCAGTACTTC	CASSSGGTSGIEQYF
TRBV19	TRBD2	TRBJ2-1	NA	TGTGCCAGTAGTATGATAGCGGGAGGGCCGCATGAGCAGTTCTTC	CASSMIAGGPHEQFF
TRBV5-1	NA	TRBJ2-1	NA	TGCGCCAGCAGCTTCTCGACGAGGAATGAGCAGTTCTTC	CASSFSTRNEQFF
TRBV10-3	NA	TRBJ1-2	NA	TGTGCCATCAGTGGAGGTCGGCAGAAGAACTATGGCTACACCTTC	CAISGGRQKNYGYTF
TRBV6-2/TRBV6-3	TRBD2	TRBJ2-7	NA	TGTGCCAGCAGTCCCCGGAGGCTAGCGGTCTACGAGCAGTACTTC	CASSPRRLAVYEQYF
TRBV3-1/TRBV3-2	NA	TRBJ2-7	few	TGTGCCAGCAGCCAAGATCGTACTTCCTACGAGCAGTACTTC	CASSQDRTSYEQYF
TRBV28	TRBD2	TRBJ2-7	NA	TGTGCCAGCAGTTTAGTTGCGGGAGGCGAGCAGTACTTC	CASSLVAGGEQYF
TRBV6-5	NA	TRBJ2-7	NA	TGTGCCAGCAGTTACTCTAGCGCCTCCTACGAGCAGTACTTC	CASSYSSASYEQYF
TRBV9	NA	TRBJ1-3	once	TGTGCCAGCAGCGTAGACAGAAGCTCTGGAAACACCATATATTTT	CASSVDRSSGNTIYF
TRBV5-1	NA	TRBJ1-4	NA	TGCGCCAGCAGCTTGTCGGGGGGGGCGCAGAATGAAAAACTGTTTTTT	CASSLSGGAQNEKLFF
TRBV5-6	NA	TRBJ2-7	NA	TGTGCCAGCAGTGAGCCCGCCATCGGGTACGAGCAGTACTTC	CASSEPAIGYEQYF
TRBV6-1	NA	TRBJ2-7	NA	TGTGCCAGCAGTGAACGAGGCGGCTACGAGCAGTACTTC	CASSERGGYEQYF
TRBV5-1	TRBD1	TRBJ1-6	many	TGCGCCAGCAGCGCGGGACAGGGATTTTCACCCCTCCACTTT	CASSAGQGFSPLHF
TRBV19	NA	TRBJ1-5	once	TGTGCCAGTAGTACCCAGGGTAACCAGCCCCAGCATTTT	CASSTQGNQPQHF
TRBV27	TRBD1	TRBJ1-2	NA	TGTGCCAGCAGCCGGGACAGGGACTATGGCTACACCTTC	CASSRDRDYGYTF
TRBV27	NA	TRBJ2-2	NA	TGTGCCAGCAGAAACAAGAACACCGGGGAGCTGTTTTTT	CASRNKNTGELFF
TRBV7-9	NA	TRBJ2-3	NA	TGTGCCAGCAGCTTAGGCTATACCGGCACAGATACGCAGTATTTT	CASSLGYTGTDTQYF
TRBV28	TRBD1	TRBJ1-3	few	TGTGCCAGCAGCATTGGACAGGGGGCGCCTGGAAACACCATATATTTT	CASSIGQGAPGNTIYF
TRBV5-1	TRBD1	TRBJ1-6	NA	TGCGCCAGCAGCCCCTCAGGGGGGACAGGGTATAATTCACCCCTCCACTTT	CASSPSGGTGYNSPLHF
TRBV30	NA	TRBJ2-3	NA	TGTGCCTGGAGGTCCGCCTATGATGTGGATACGCAGTATTTT	CAWRSAYDVDTQYF
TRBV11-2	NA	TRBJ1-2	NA	TGTGCCAGCAGCCCTAGCGACTTGGGGGCTAACTATGGCTACACCTTC	CASSPSDLGANYGYTF
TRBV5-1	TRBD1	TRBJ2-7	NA	TGCGCCAGCAGCCCGCTACAGGGGGGAGCCTACGAGCAGTACTTC	CASSPLQGGAYEQYF
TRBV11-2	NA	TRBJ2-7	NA	TGTGCCAGCAGCCAACTCTCCTACGAGCAGTACTTC	CASSQLSYEQYF
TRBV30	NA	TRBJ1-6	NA	TGTGCCTGGACCCGGGGGTGGAATTCACCCCTCCACTTT	CAWTRGWNSPLHF
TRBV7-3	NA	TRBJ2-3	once	TGTGCCACCGCCCGCGGAAGCACAGATACGCAGTATTTT	CATARGSTDTQYF
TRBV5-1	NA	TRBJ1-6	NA	TGCGCCAGCAGCTTCGACACCACAAATTCACCCCTCCACTTT	CASSFDTTNSPLHF
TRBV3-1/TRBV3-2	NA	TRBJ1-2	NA	TGTGCCAGCAGCCAAGTAAGGTTGGAGGGGAGAAAGGTCGATGGCTACACCTTC	CASSQVRLEGRKVDGYTF
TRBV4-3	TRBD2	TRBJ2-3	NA	TGCGCCAGCAGCCAAGATCCTTGGACTAGCGGAGGCACAGATACGCAGTATTTT	CASSQDPWTSGGTDTQYF
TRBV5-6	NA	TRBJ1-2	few	TGTGCCAGCAGCTTTCGCGGACAGTTGGGCTACACCTTC	CASSFRGQLGYTF
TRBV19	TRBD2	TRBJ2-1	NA	TGTGCCAGTGGGACTAGCGGGAGGTCTGAGCAGTTCTTC	CASGTSGRSEQFF
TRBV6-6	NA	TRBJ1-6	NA	TGTGCCAGCAGTCCCCAGGTTATAGAAACTAATTCACCCCTCCACTTT	CASSPQVIETNSPLHF
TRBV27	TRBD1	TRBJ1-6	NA	TGTGCCAGCAGTGCAAGACAGGGGGCAACTCGGTCACCCCTCCACTTT	CASSARQGATRSPLHF
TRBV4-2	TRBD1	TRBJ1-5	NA	TGTGCCAGCAGCCAAGACTCACAGGGGGCGGGCAATCAGCCCCAGCATTTT	CASSQDSQGAGNQPQHF
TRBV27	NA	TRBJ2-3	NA	TGTGCCAGCAGTTTTTTCCCGGGAGGCACAGATACGCAGTATTTT	CASSFFPGGTDTQYF